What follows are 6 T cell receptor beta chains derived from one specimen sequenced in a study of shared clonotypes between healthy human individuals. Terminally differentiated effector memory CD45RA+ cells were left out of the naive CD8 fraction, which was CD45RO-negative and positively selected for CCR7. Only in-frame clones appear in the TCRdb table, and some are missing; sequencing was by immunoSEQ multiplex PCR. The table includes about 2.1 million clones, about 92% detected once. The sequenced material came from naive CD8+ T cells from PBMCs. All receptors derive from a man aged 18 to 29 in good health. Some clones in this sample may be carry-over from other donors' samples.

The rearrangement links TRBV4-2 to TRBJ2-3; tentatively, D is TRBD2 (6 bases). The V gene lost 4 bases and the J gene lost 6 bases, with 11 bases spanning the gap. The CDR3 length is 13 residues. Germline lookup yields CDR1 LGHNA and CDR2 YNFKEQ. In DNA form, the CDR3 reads TGTGCCAGCAGCCCGGAGGAGGGGGATACGCAGTATTTT. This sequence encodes CASSPEEGDTQYF.

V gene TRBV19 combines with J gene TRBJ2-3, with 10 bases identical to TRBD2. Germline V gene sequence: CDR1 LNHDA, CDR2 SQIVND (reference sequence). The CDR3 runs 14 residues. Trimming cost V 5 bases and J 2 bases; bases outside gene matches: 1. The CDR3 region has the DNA TGTGCCAGTAGTGGGACTAGCGACACAGATACGCAGTATTTT. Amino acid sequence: CASSGTSDTDTQYF.

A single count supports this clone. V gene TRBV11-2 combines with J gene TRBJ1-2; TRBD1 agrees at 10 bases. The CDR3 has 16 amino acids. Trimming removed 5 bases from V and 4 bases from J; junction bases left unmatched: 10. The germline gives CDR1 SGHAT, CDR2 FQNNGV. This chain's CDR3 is CASSQSVGQGIYGYTF. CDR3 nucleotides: TGTGCCAGCAGCCAATCGGTGGGACAGGGGATCTATGGCTACACCTTC. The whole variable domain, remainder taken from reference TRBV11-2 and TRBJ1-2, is EAGVAQSPRYKIIEKRQSVAFWCNPISGHATLYWYQQILGQGPKLLIQFQNNGVVDDSQLPKDRFSAERLKGVDSTLKIQPAKLEDSAVYLCASSQSVGQGIYGYTFGSGTRLTVV.

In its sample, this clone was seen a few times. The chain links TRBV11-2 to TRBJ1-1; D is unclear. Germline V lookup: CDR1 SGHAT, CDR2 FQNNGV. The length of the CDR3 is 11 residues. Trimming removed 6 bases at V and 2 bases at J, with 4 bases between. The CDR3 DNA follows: TGTGCCAGCAGATTCAACACTGAAGCTTTCTTT. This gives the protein CASRFNTEAFF.

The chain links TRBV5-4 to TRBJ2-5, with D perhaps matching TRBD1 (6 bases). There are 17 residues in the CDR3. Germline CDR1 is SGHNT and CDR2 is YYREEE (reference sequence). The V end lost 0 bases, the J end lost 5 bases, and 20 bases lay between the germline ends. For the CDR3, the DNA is TGTGCCAGCAGCTTGGGCGTGGTGGGACACCCGGAGGAGACCCAGTACTTC. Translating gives CASSLGVVGHPEETQYF. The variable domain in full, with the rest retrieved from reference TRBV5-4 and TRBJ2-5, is ETGVTQSPTHLIKTRGQQVTLRCSSQSGHNTVSWYQQALGQGPQFIFQYYREEENGRGNFPPRFSGLQFPNYSSELNVNALELDDSALYLCASSLGVVGHPEETQYFGPGTRLLVL.

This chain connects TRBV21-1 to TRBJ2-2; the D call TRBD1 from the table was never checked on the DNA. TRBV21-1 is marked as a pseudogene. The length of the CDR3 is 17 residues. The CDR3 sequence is CASSQRPGQGHTGELFF. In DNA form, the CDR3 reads TGTGCCAGCAGCCAAAGGCCGGGACAGGGACACACCGGGGAGCTGTTTTTT.